The text below deals with one TCR beta chain. Its matching antigen is unknown. This entry is derived from a study of CD8+ T cells in alopecia areata. Extracted from the samples, RNA was reverse transcribed into cDNA to serve as the sequencing template. The data were produced by immunoSEQ multiplex PCR, yet TCRdb's version contains in-frame clones alone and is incomplete. The data contain over 150,000 clones, around 63% of them singletons. The study, taken as a whole, reports: Especially in alopecia totalis/universalis, lesional scalp showed greater clonality than normal scalp did.

This TCR came from a human donor with alopecia areata. The sample consisted of CD4+ T cells sorted from blood, taken at week 0.

The CDR3 loop reads CASSRMTVTLGYTF. The CDR3, as DNA: TGTGCCAGCAGCCGTATGACTGTAACACTGGGCTACACCTTC. The chain uses TRBV7-9 and TRBJ1-2; D is unresolved. CDR1 and CDR2 from the germline V gene are SEHNR and FQNEAQ (reference sequence). Trimming took 5 bases from V and 8 from J, leaving 18 bases between them. The CDR3 loop spans 14 amino acids.